What follows are 14 T cell receptor beta chains derived from one specimen sequenced in a study of tumour-infiltrating T cells in Burkitt lymphoma. Generated by immunoSEQ multiplex PCR, the TCRdb table keeps only in-frame clones and is missing some. The sample has about 13,000 clones, 65% to 90% seen once. Material: tumor tissue. These TCRs come from a human donor with diffuse large B-cell lymphoma.

V gene TRBV20-1 combines with J gene TRBJ2-3; no reliable D call. CDR3 length: 11 residues. Germline V gene sequence: CDR1 DFQATT, CDR2 SNEGSKA (reference sequence). V was shortened by 5 bases and J by 6 bases, with 9 bases between the two germline ends. CDR3 sequence reads: CSAQTPDTQYF. CDR3 sequence (DNA): TGCAGTGCTCAAACCCCGGATACGCAGTATTTT.

This clone was picked up one time. The CDR3 loop is CASSLWGDLEETQYF. CDR3 nucleotide sequence: TGTGCCAGCAGCCTTTGGGGGGACCTTGAAGAGACCCAGTACTTC. This chain connects TRBV14 to TRBJ2-5, with D possibly being TRBD2 (6 bases). Germline values: CDR1 SGHDN, CDR2 FVKESK. CDR3 length equals 15 residues. V was trimmed by 4 bases and J by 3 bases, leaving 15 bases between them.

This clone has more than one count but fewer than ten. J is TRBJ1-1 and V is TRBV9; D gene ambiguous. With 2 bases removed from V and 0 bases from J, the gap between germline ends came to 5 bases. The length of the CDR3 is 13 residues. Germline CDR1 SGDLS, CDR2 YYNGEE. The chain's CDR3 is CASSVLVNTEAFF. CDR3 DNA sequence: TGTGCCAGCAGCGTGTTAGTGAACACTGAAGCTTTCTTT.

The chain carries TRBV27 and TRBJ2-1; 7 nucleotides line up with TRBD1. The CDR3 covers 15 residues. The ends lost 2 bases at V and 2 bases at J; junction bases unmatched: 3. From germline, CDR1 is MNHEY and CDR2 SMNVEV (reference sequence). CDR3 DNA sequence: TGTGCCAGCAGTTTAATTCAGGGGGCCTACAATGAGCAGTTCTTC. The encoded protein is CASSLIQGAYNEQFF.

In this sample, this clone turned up once. The CDR3 region has the DNA TGCAGCATTGTGAGAGGAGGCAACTATGGCTACACCTTC. Translated: CSIVRGGNYGYTF. The chain links TRBV29-1 to TRBJ1-2; no clear D. Germline V gene data show CDR1 as SQVTM and CDR2 as ANQGSEA. V shed 8 bases and J shed 2 bases, with 15 bases lying between them. CDR3 size: 13 residues.

The chain carries TRBV4-3 and TRBJ2-2, with 10 bases matching TRBD2. Germline CDR1 LGHNA, CDR2 YSLEER. This CDR3 contains 17 residues. J lost 1 base, V lost 1 base, and 3 bases had no gene match. The CDR3 DNA is TGCGCCAGCAGCCAAGCACTAGCGGGGCTGAACACCGGGGAGCTGTTTTTT. This codes for CASSQALAGLNTGELFF.

CDR3 in amino acids: CATWDLQEQFF. For the CDR3, the DNA is TGTGCCACCTGGGACCTCCAGGAGCAGTTCTTC. This sequence joins TRBV19 and TRBJ2-1; D tentatively fits TRBD1 or TRBD2 (5 bases each). V lost 10 bases and J lost 10, with 14 bases in between. The length of the CDR3 is 11 residues. Per the germline V gene, CDR1 is LNHDA and CDR2 is SQIVND (reference sequence).

The chain combines TRBV11-2 with TRBJ1-1; 7 nucleotides agree with TRBD1. V was clipped by 5 bases and J by 0 bases; unmatched bases: 9. CDR1 is SGHAT, CDR2 FQNNGV, per germline. The CDR3 sequence is 16 residues long. This CDR3 reads CASSLRTGGMNTEAFF. The CDR3 bases are TGTGCCAGCAGCCTACGGACAGGAGGAATGAACACTGAAGCTTTCTTT.

This chain links TRBV2 with TRBJ1-1, with D uncertain. CDR1 is SNHLY and CDR2 is FYNNEI in the germline V gene. The CDR3 has 12 amino acids. Between the trimmed V and J ends, which lost 8 bases and 7 bases, there was a span of 14 bases. This chain's CDR3 is CASSLREFEAFF. The CDR3 DNA reads as TGTGCCAGCTCCCTCCGGGAGTTTGAAGCTTTCTTT. The variable domain in full, with the rest retrieved from reference TRBV2 and TRBJ1-1, is EPEVTQTPSHQVTQMGQEVILRCVPISNHLYFYWYRQILGQKVEFLVSFYNNEISEKSEIFDDQFSVERPDGSNFTLKIRSTKLEDSAMYFCASSLREFEAFFGQGTRLTVV.

About this clone itself: At one end the junction does not follow the germline gene, possibly because of a read error. Within the sample, other DNA sequences also encode this same CDR3. J is TRBJ2-7 and V is TRBV13; the D gene is possibly TRBD2 (5 bases). The CDR3 consists of 13 residues. Germline CDR1 reads PRHDT; CDR2 reads FYEKMQ (reference sequence). The CDR3 nucleotides read TGTGCTAGCAGCTTAAGTTGGGAGTACGAGCAGTACTTC. This sequence encodes CASSLSWEYEQYF.

The chain recombines TRBV19 with TRBJ2-3, with 8 bases fitting TRBD1. V lost 9 bases to trimming and J lost 0 bases; unmatched junction nucleotides: 5. The CDR3 runs to 14 residues. Germline CDR1 reads LNHDA; CDR2 reads SQIVND (reference sequence). The CDR3 region has the DNA TGTGCCAGCCGGACAGGGACTAGCACAGATACGCAGTATTTT. Its translation: CASRTGTSTDTQYF.

This clone showed up just a few times. The V and J genes are TRBV4-3 and TRBJ2-3, with a possible D match to TRBD2 (6 bases). V gave up 1 base and J gave up 2 bases, with 10 bases separating them. This CDR3 comprises 15 residues. Germline CDR1 is LGHNA and CDR2 is YSLEER. The CDR3 nucleotides read TGCGCCAGCAGCCAAGTAGCGGCCACCACAGATACGCAGTATTTT. This codes for CASSQVAATTDTQYF.

The chain has TRBV9 and TRBJ2-7; 10 bases align to TRBD2. The V gene's germline CDR1 is SGDLS and CDR2 YYNGEE. The CDR3 totals 16 residues. The junction had 4 bases not matched to a gene; V was cut back by 0 bases and J by 1 base. The chain's CDR3 is CASSVVGTSASYEQYF. CDR3 DNA sequence: TGTGCCAGCAGCGTAGTGGGGACTAGCGCTTCCTACGAGCAGTACTTC.

This clone was counted once. The rearrangement links TRBV9 to TRBJ2-1; D is perhaps TRBD2 (7 bases). CDR1 and CDR2 (germline): SGDLS, YYNGEE. CDR3 length equals 15 residues. Trimming took off 3 bases at V and 0 bases at J, with 10 bases between the two ends. CDR3 coding DNA: TGTGCCAGCAGCGAGGGAGGGGGCTCCTACAATGAGCAGTTCTTC. This gives the protein CASSEGGGSYNEQFF.